This TCR beta chain originates from a study of Graves' ophthalmopathy and Graves' hyperthyroidism. Study-level findings and limits: Ophthalmopathy progression predictions by the model showed around 72% specificity and about 70% sensitivity. Thyroid clonotypes that were expanded above 0.001 frequency mostly also appeared in blood.

Transcripts of RNA were the source for amplifying TCR beta CDR3 regions. The library came from an HTBI-primed first-round RT-PCR and a second-round multiplex PCR. One entry per CDR3 protein, called by TCRdb with MiXCR from the multiplex PCR reads. The table records about 740,000 distinct CDR3 sequences, roughly 40% of them present only once. This CDR3 comprises 12 residues. In germline, CDR1 is DFQATT, CDR2 SNEGSKA (reference sequence). The V end was cut by 5 bases, the J end by 7 bases, with 15 bases between. Remarks on this clonotype: Its antigen is still unknown. A read error may explain this, as a much larger clone is one base away.

Ophthalmopathy in the donors was of moderate-to-severe activity, with CAS ≥3, NOSPECS ≥4 and duration under 3 months. Exclusion covered patients with other autoimmune diseases or uncontrolled infections (as well as pregnancy or lactation). The sample taken for sequencing was peripheral blood. This clonotype was obtained from an adult man with Graves' ophthalmopathy. The chain couples TRBV20-1 to TRBJ2-7; D possibly corresponds to TRBD1 (6 bases). CDR3 protein: CSAPGTWVEQYF. DNA for the CDR3: TGCAGTGCTCCCGGGACATGGGTGGAGCAGTACTTC.